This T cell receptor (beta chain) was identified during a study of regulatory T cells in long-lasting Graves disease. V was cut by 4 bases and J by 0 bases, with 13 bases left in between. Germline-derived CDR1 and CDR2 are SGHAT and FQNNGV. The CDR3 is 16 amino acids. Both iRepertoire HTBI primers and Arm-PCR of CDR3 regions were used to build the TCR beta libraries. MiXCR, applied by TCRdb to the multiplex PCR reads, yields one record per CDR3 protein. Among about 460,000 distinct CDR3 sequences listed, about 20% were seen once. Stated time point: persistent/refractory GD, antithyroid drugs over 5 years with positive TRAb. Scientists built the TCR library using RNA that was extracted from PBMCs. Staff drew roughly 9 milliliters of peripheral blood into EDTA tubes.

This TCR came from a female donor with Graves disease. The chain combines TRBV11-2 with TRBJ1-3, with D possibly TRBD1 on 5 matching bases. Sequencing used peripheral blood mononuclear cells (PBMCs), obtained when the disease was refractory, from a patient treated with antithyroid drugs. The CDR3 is CASSYRRQYSGNTIYF. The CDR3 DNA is TGTGCCAGCAGCTACCGAAGACAGTACTCTGGAAACACCATATATTTT.